A selection of T cell receptor beta chains follows, all from one sample in a study of T-cell reconstitution after alpha-beta-depleted transplantation in children. TCRdb re-called the PCR reads through MiXCR, storing one row per CDR3 protein. The sample lists hundreds of thousands of distinct CDR3 sequences, under 20% occurring once. The specimen was PBMCs, mostly from graft donor cells, collected 360 days after TCRalphabeta/CD19-depleted stem cell transplant. The source is a boy under two years old who had a stem cell transplant for Wiskott-Aldrich syndrome, so the T cells may come from the graft donor. The CDR3 runs from the conserved cysteine through the conserved F or W. A D gene is named only where the DNA matches it firmly. Size is stated for part of the rows, as once, few or many counts, or as a class when the clone is expanded.

j_call | clone_size | d_call | v_call | cdr3_aa | cdr3_nt
TRBJ2-7 | - | TRBD2 | TRBV2 | CASSRGGLAGSGYEQYF | TGTGCCAGCAGCCGCGGGGGACTAGCGGGAAGCGGGTACGAGCAGTACTTC
TRBJ2-2 | - | - | TRBV18 | CASSPTGTTGELFF | TGTGCCAGCTCACCCACAGGGACGACCGGGGAGCTGTTTTTT
TRBJ2-7 | - | - | TRBV12-5 | CASGIEDEQYF | TGTGCTAGTGGTATAGAAGACGAGCAGTACTTC
TRBJ2-3 | - | - | TRBV10-3 | CATTPGIRDTQYF | TGTGCCACCACTCCCGGGATTAGGGATACGCAGTATTTT
TRBJ2-1 | - | TRBD2 | TRBV24-1 | CATSEWAGGSYNEQFF | TGTGCCACCAGTGAGTGGGCGGGAGGCTCCTACAATGAGCAGTTCTTC
TRBJ2-3 | - | - | TRBV7-2 | CASSQGRAGTDTQYF | TGTGCCAGCAGCCAGGGGAGGGCCGGCACAGATACGCAGTATTTT
TRBJ2-1 | few | - | TRBV12-3/TRBV12-4 | CASSLSDGYNEQFF | TGTGCCAGCAGTTTAAGTGACGGCTACAATGAGCAGTTCTTC
TRBJ2-5 | - | TRBD1 | TRBV29-1 | CSGGRGMETQYF | TGCAGCGGCGGCAGGGGGATGGAGACCCAGTACTTC
TRBJ2-2 | - | - | TRBV5-5 | CASSPTGKAGELFF | TGTGCCAGCAGCCCGACAGGAAAGGCCGGGGAGCTGTTTTTT
TRBJ2-7 | - | - | TRBV14 | CASSQIQGSFYEQYF | TGTGCCAGCAGCCAAATACAGGGCTCATTCTACGAGCAGTACTTC
TRBJ2-7 | - | - | TRBV4-1 | CASSQVRQAYEQYF | TGCGCCAGCAGCCAAGTACGTCAGGCCTACGAGCAGTACTTC
TRBJ2-7 | - | TRBD2 | TRBV24-1 | CATSDSNSGRLAYEQYF | TGTGCCACCAGTGATTCTAATAGCGGGAGGTTGGCCTACGAGCAGTACTTC
TRBJ2-5 | - | - | TRBV14 | CASSRLFGQLQETQYF | TGTGCCAGCAGCCGTCTATTTGGACAGTTACAAGAGACCCAGTACTTC
TRBJ2-5 | few | TRBD1 | TRBV7-2 | CASSLVRGTDKETQYF | TGTGCCAGCAGCTTAGTAAGGGGGACAGATAAAGAGACCCAGTACTTC
TRBJ1-1 | many | - | TRBV10-3 | CAISNDGNTEAFF | TGTGCCATCAGTAATGACGGTAACACTGAAGCTTTCTTT
TRBJ2-5 | few | - | TRBV12-3/TRBV12-4 | CASSLGVGQQTQYF | TGTGCCAGCAGTTTAGGAGTCGGTCAACAGACCCAGTACTTC
TRBJ2-7 | many | TRBD1 | TRBV5-6 | CASSRQGASYEQYF | TGTGCCAGCAGCAGACAGGGGGCCTCCTACGAGCAGTACTTC
TRBJ2-3 | few | - | TRBV3-1 | CASSQGHRVADTQYF | TGTGCCAGCAGCCAAGGACACAGGGTTGCAGATACGCAGTATTTT
TRBJ2-5 | few | TRBD2 | TRBV7-9 | CASRLAGAQETQYF | TGTGCCAGCAGGCTAGCGGGGGCCCAAGAGACCCAGTACTTC
TRBJ2-3 | - | - | TRBV5-1 | CASSSAWREPSTDTQYF | TGCGCCAGCAGCTCCGCCTGGAGGGAGCCTAGCACAGATACGCAGTATTTT
TRBJ2-3 | few | - | TRBV29-1 | CSVDGGGTTDTQYF | TGCAGCGTTGACGGAGGGGGGACAACAGATACGCAGTATTTT
TRBJ2-7 | - | - | TRBV20-1 | CSANGGALEQYF | TGCAGTGCTAATGGGGGGGCTCTCGAGCAGTACTTC
TRBJ2-3 | many | TRBD1 | TRBV5-1 | CASSGDRVADTQYF | TGCGCCAGCAGCGGAGACAGGGTGGCGGATACGCAGTATTTT
TRBJ2-3 | few | - | TRBV12-3/TRBV12-4 | CATCFGPDTDTQYF | TGTGCCACCTGCTTCGGACCAGACACAGATACGCAGTATTTT
TRBJ1-1 | few | TRBD1 | TRBV6-1 | CASSKQGDRVANTEAFF | TGTGCCAGCAGTAAACAGGGAGACAGGGTCGCGAACACTGAAGCTTTCTTT
TRBJ2-7 | - | TRBD2 | TRBV4-1 | CASRSTSGGLVGEQYF | TGCGCCAGCAGGTCGACTAGCGGGGGGCTTGTAGGTGAGCAGTACTTC
TRBJ2-3 | few | TRBD2 | TRBV3-1 | CASSLGWTSGSDTQYF | TGTGCCAGCAGCCTAGGTTGGACTAGTGGGTCAGATACGCAGTATTTT
TRBJ2-7 | - | - | TRBV6-1 | CASSTRTVGAYEQYF | TGTGCCAGCAGTACCCGGACAGTAGGGGCCTACGAGCAGTACTTC
TRBJ1-2 | few | - | TRBV12-5 | CASGSGITGPYGYTF | TGTGCTAGTGGTTCGGGAATAACGGGGCCTTATGGCTACACCTTC
TRBJ1-4 | - | - | TRBV28 | CASSLIGWEKLFF | TGTGCCAGCAGTTTAATAGGTTGGGAAAAACTGTTTTTT
TRBJ1-2 | - | - | TRBV20-1 | CSATRGVGYGYTF | TGCAGTGCTACCCGGGGAGTCGGATATGGCTACACCTTC
TRBJ2-1 | few | - | TRBV5-1 | CASSFRQSSYNEQFF | TGCGCCAGCAGCTTCCGACAGAGCTCCTACAATGAGCAGTTCTTC
TRBJ2-2 | - | TRBD2 | TRBV12-3/TRBV12-4 | CASSFGSGVNTGELFF | TGTGCCAGCAGTTTCGGTAGCGGGGTTAACACCGGGGAGCTGTTTTTT
TRBJ2-7 | - | TRBD2 | TRBV20-1 | CSAIAGGRKSWEQYF | TGCAGTGCCATAGCGGGGGGGAGGAAATCTTGGGAGCAGTACTTC
TRBJ1-4 | few | - | TRBV20-1 | CSARQSGDEKLFF | TGCAGTGCGAGACAGTCGGGGGATGAAAAACTGTTTTTT
TRBJ2-5 | few | TRBD1 | TRBV25-1 | CASSESGTGETQYF | TGTGCCAGCAGTGAATCCGGGACAGGAGAGACCCAGTACTTC
TRBJ2-4 | few | - | TRBV11-2 | CASRAPTKNIQYF | TGTGCCAGCAGAGCGCCTACCAAAAACATTCAGTACTTC
TRBJ2-1 | - | - | TRBV12-3/TRBV12-4 | CASSHRRLGDNEQFF | TGTGCCAGCAGCCACCGGAGGTTAGGGGACAATGAGCAGTTCTTC
TRBJ2-3 | - | - | TRBV6-5 | CASGHRERDTQYF | TGTGCCAGCGGTCACCGGGAAAGGGATACGCAGTATTTT
TRBJ2-7 | - | - | TRBV3-1 | CASSKGGSYEQYF | TGTGCCAGCAGCAAAGGAGGGAGTTACGAGCAGTACTTC
TRBJ2-1 | many | - | TRBV29-1 | CSVDRYNEQFF | TGCAGCGTTGACCGCTACAATGAGCAGTTCTTC
TRBJ2-1 | - | - | TRBV12-3/TRBV12-4 | CASTKNRGHKFF | TGTGCCAGCACCAAAAACCGGGGCCATAAGTTCTTC
TRBJ1-3 | - | - | TRBV6-5 | CASSYKYSGNTIYF | TGTGCCAGCAGTTACAAGTACTCTGGAAACACCATATATTTT
TRBJ2-5 | many | - | TRBV5-1 | CASSLSVQETQYF | TGCGCCAGCAGCTTGAGCGTCCAAGAGACCCAGTACTTC
TRBJ2-5 | - | TRBD2 | TRBV20-1 | CSASSGGETQYF | TGCAGTGCTTCCAGCGGGGGGGAGACCCAGTACTTC
TRBJ2-7 | many | TRBD1 | TRBV15 | CATSRGGQAVIGYEQYF | TGTGCCACCAGCAGAGGCGGACAGGCGGTGATAGGATACGAGCAGTACTTC